What follows are 24 T cell receptor beta chains derived from one specimen sequenced in a study of T-cell memory formation after mild COVID-19. TCRdb ran MiXCR on the 5' RACE reads and lists one entry per CDR3 protein. The sample includes 250,000 to 300,000 distinct CDR3 sequences, more than 15% of them seen just once. Sequenced material: PBMCs or a T cell subset sorted from them (not recorded which). Receptors originate from a man in his late teens or twenties who had mild COVID-19 (a few samples of this study predate the infection). Cell type and time point are not known.

The table lists this clonotype with a few counts. The rearrangement uses TRBV6-2 or TRBV6-3 and TRBJ1-1; D uncertain. V was pared by 2 bases and J by 3 bases, with 10 bases between. Germline assignment: CDR1 MNHEY and CDR2 SVGEGT. The CDR3 runs to 14 residues. The DNA of the CDR3 is TGTGCCAGCAGTTACCAGACCTCGGACACTGAAGCTTTCTTT. The encoded protein is CASSYQTSDTEAFF.

The chain employs TRBV10-2 and TRBJ2-5; D remains ambiguous. V was cut by 6 bases and J by 5 bases, with 13 bases left in between. The CDR3 length is 13 residues. Per the germline V gene, CDR1 is WSHSY and CDR2 is SAAADI. CDR3 DNA sequence: TGCGCCAGCAGCCACGGACCAGACGAGACCCAGTACTTC. This sequence encodes CASSHGPDETQYF.

Only a few counts were recorded for this clonotype. The J gene is TRBJ1-4, the V gene TRBV5-1; possible D gene TRBD1, 5 bases. V lost 3 bases and J lost 8, with 20 bases in between. This CDR3 is built from 16 residues. Germline V gene data show CDR1 as SGHRS and CDR2 as YFSETQ. The CDR3 nucleotides read TGCGCCAGCAGCTCGGCGGGGGGTCGGCATAGGGAAAAACTGTTTTTT. It codes for CASSSAGGRHREKLFF.

The chain joins TRBV11-2 to TRBJ2-5; 10 bases are shared with TRBD2. The CDR3 has 17 residues. Per the germline V gene, CDR1 is SGHAT and CDR2 is FQNNGV. J gave up 7 bases and V 0 bases, and 11 bases lay outside the gene matches. The chain's CDR3 is CASSLELASGGSGTQYF. CDR3 nucleotides: TGTGCCAGCAGCTTAGAGTTAGCTAGCGGGGGATCCGGGACCCAGTACTTC.

This clonotype was seen only a few times. This chain links TRBV7-2 with TRBJ2-1; TRBD1 matches 9 bases. This CDR3 is built from 15 residues. The V segment lost 2 bases and the J segment 4 bases; nucleotides outside the gene matches: 3. From germline, CDR1 is SGHTA and CDR2 FQGNSA. CDR3 in DNA: TGTGCCAGCAGCTTATGGACAGGGGCTTACAATGAGCAGTTCTTC. Translated, it gives CASSLWTGAYNEQFF. Filled out from reference TRBV7-2 and TRBJ2-1, the complete variable domain reads GAGVSQSPSNKVTEKGKDVELRCDPISGHTALYWYRQSLGQGLEFLIYFQGNSAPDKSGLPSDRFSAERTGGSVSTLTIQRTQQEDSAVYLCASSLWTGAYNEQFFGPGTRLTVL.

There are a few counts of this clonotype. The chain carries TRBV10-2 and TRBJ2-1; maybe TRBD1 (5 bases). This CDR3 comprises 15 residues. The germline V and J ends were trimmed by 4 bases and 4 bases, with 14 bases remaining between them. Germline V CDR1 and CDR2: WSHSY, SAAADI. The CDR3 coding sequence is TGCGCCAGCAGTGGCGGCCAGGGTACGTACAATGAGCAGTTCTTC. It is translated as CASSGGQGTYNEQFF.

This clonotype was seen a few times. It is unclear where the CDR3 begins or ends on the DNA, so no DNA is shown, and the CDR3 is as TCRdb lists it. CDR3 sequence reads: CISVPEASRTGLDTEAFF. This rearrangement joins TRBV7-5 to TRBJ1-1; the DNA was not used to check the table's D call, TRBD1. TRBV7-5 represents a pseudogene. The CDR3 region is 18 residues in length, termini included.

The V gene is TRBV6-5, the J gene TRBJ2-7, with D hard to call. Trimming took 6 bases from V and 3 from J, leaving 9 bases between them. Germline-derived CDR1 and CDR2 are MNHEY and SVGAGI. This CDR3 is built from 12 residues. The CDR3, as DNA: TGTGCCAGCAGATCTGGAAACTACGAGCAGTACGTC. Translation gives CASRSGNYEQYV.

This clonotype was picked up a small number of times. The rearrangement links TRBV5-1 to TRBJ1-3; D unresolved. The CDR3 length is 15 residues. V lost 0 bases and J lost 8, with 15 bases in between. Germline CDR1 reads SGHRS; CDR2 reads YFSETQ. DNA of the CDR3: TGCGCCAGCAGCTTGGGGGCCGCCGCGCCGGACACCATATATTTT. It encodes CASSLGAAAPDTIYF.

This rearrangement joins TRBV5-1 to TRBJ1-6; TRBD1 matches 7 bases. Trimming cost V 4 bases and J 7 bases; bases outside gene matches: 5. The germline CDR1 and CDR2 sequences are SGHRS and YFSETQ. The CDR3 extends over 14 amino acids. The CDR3 nucleotides read TGCGCCAGCAGCCCGGGACAGCCCAATTCACCCCTCCACTTT. Its translation: CASSPGQPNSPLHF.

This clonotype occurred a few times. This rearrangement joins TRBV7-9 to TRBJ2-1; 7 bases fit TRBD1. There are 15 residues in the CDR3. Germline V CDR1 and CDR2: SEHNR, FQNEAQ (reference sequence). J was trimmed by 4 bases and V by 4 bases; bases with no gene match: 7. The CDR3 spells CASSSRRDSYNEQFF. As DNA, the CDR3 is TGTGCCAGCAGCTCGAGACGGGACAGTTACAATGAGCAGTTCTTC.

This clonotype was counted many times. The chain combines TRBV7-2 with TRBJ2-5; 12 nucleotides align to TRBD2. The CDR3 contains 15 residues. Germline values: CDR1 SGHTA, CDR2 FQGNSA. The J segment lost 3 bases and the V segment lost 5 bases, leaving 4 bases of the junction unmatched. This CDR3 reads CASSATSGGKETQYF. CDR3 DNA: TGTGCCAGCAGCGCCACTAGCGGGGGGAAAGAGACCCAGTACTTC.

At least ten counts were recorded for this clonotype. DNA of the CDR3: TGTGCCAGCAGCTTAGGAGGGGCTGGGGCCAACGTCCTGACTTTC. Translation: CASSLGGAGANVLTF. V usage is TRBV7-2 and J usage is TRBJ2-6; D is perhaps TRBD1 or TRBD2 (5 bases each). This CDR3 is built from 15 residues. Germline V gene sequence: CDR1 SGHTA, CDR2 FQGNSA. Trimming left V 1 base short and J 2 bases short, with 6 bases between.

This clonotype was observed at least ten times. The genes are TRBV7-6 and TRBJ2-7, with D hard to call. Germline V lookup: CDR1 SGHVS, CDR2 FNYEAQ. Trimming took 3 bases from V and 0 from J, leaving 3 bases between them. The CDR3 totals 12 residues. The CDR3 DNA reads TGTGCCAGCAGCTTCGACTCCTACGAGCAGTACTTC. Protein sequence: CASSFDSYEQYF.

This chain joins TRBV10-3 and TRBJ2-7; a weak D match, TRBD1 (6 bases). Germline V gene data show CDR1 as ENHRY and CDR2 as SYGVKD. Between the trimmed V and J ends, which lost 0 bases and 3 bases, there was a span of 15 bases. The CDR3 contains 16 residues. For the CDR3, the DNA is TGTGCCATCAGTGAGTCCAATGACAGGACCTTCTACGAGCAGTACGTC. It yields the protein CAISESNDRTFYEQYV.

This clonotype was observed many times. The rearrangement uses TRBV11-2 and TRBJ2-7; 7 nucleotides line up with TRBD2. The germline CDR1 and CDR2 sequences are SGHAT and FQNNGV. This CDR3 contains 15 residues. The junction had 6 bases not matched to a gene; V was cut back by 1 base and J by 3 bases. CDR3 residues: CASSLGQGGLYEQYF. The CDR3 nucleotides read TGTGCCAGCAGCTTAGGGCAGGGAGGGCTCTACGAGCAGTACTTC.

The chain combines TRBV4-1 with TRBJ1-1; TRBD1 agrees at 7 bases. The germline V gene has CDR1 MGHRA and CDR2 YSYEKL. There are 15 residues in the CDR3. With V trimmed by 6 bases and J by 3 bases, 10 bases remained unmatched. In DNA, the CDR3 is TGCGCCAGCAGAAACTTGGACAGGATGGACACTGAAGCTTTCTTT. It yields the protein CASRNLDRMDTEAFF.

This sequence joins TRBV3-1 and TRBJ1-2; 7 bases map to TRBD1. The CDR3 totals 12 residues. Per germline, CDR1 LGHDT and CDR2 YNNKEL (reference sequence). Germline trimming cut 4 bases from V and 7 bases from J; bases unmatched to any gene: 3. CDR3 protein: CASSPTGIGYTF. The CDR3 DNA sequence: TGTGCCAGCAGCCCGACAGGGATTGGCTACACCTTC.

This chain connects TRBV10-3 to TRBJ1-1, with D possibly TRBD1 on 5 matching bases. Germline V gives CDR1 ENHRY, CDR2 SYGVKD. This CDR3 is built from 12 residues. Trimming left V 0 bases short and J 9 bases short, with 8 bases between. CDR3 loop: CAISESTVQAFF. The CDR3 DNA reads as TGTGCCATCAGTGAGTCGACAGTCCAAGCTTTCTTT.

This clonotype was found a few times. The rearrangement uses TRBV12-5 and TRBJ2-7, with 13 bases matching TRBD2. V was pared by 2 bases and J by 3 bases, with 4 bases of the junction left unmatched. The CDR3 is made up of 16 amino acids. Germline lookup yields CDR1 LGHNT and CDR2 FRNRAP. CDR3 DNA: TGTGCTAGTGGTTTGCCCGGACTAGCGGGGGACTACGAGCAGTACTTC. It yields the protein CASGLPGLAGDYEQYF.

This clonotype appeared many times. The chain combines TRBV5-1 with TRBJ2-1; no clear D gene. V shed 1 base and J shed 10 bases, with 9 bases lying between them. CDR1 is SGHRS, CDR2 YFSETQ, per germline. The CDR3 totals 12 residues. This chain's CDR3 is CASSLPRAEQFF. Here the CDR3 DNA reads TGCGCCAGCAGCTTGCCCCGGGCAGAGCAGTTCTTC.

V is TRBV7-9 and J is TRBJ1-6; D perhaps matches TRBD1 (5 bases). Trimming shortened V by 1 base and J by 8 bases, and 12 bases separated the two germline ends. The CDR3 loop spans 15 amino acids. CDR1 SEHNR and CDR2 FQNEAQ come from the germline V gene (reference sequence). CDR3 nucleotide sequence: TGTGCCAGCAGCTTAGGCCAGGGAGGGTATTCACCCCTCCACTTT. Its protein is CASSLGQGGYSPLHF.

J is TRBJ2-5 and V is TRBV4-3; 10 bases fit TRBD2. Trimming removed 0 bases from V and 5 bases from J; junction bases left unmatched: 0. The CDR3 sequence is 14 residues long. The germline V gene encodes CDR1 LGHNA and CDR2 YSLEER. The CDR3 sequence: CASSQELAGETQYF. The CDR3 nucleotides read TGCGCCAGCAGCCAAGAACTAGCGGGGGAGACCCAGTACTTC.

The genes are TRBV20-1 and TRBJ2-7; D not certain. Between the trimmed V and J ends, which lost 3 bases and 6 bases, there was a span of 15 bases. In germline, CDR1 is DFQATT, CDR2 SNEGSKA (reference sequence). This CDR3 spans 13 amino acids. This chain's CDR3 is CSARGPTTVEQYV. Written as DNA, the CDR3 is TGCAGTGCTAGGGGCCCCACTACGGTCGAGCAGTACGTC.